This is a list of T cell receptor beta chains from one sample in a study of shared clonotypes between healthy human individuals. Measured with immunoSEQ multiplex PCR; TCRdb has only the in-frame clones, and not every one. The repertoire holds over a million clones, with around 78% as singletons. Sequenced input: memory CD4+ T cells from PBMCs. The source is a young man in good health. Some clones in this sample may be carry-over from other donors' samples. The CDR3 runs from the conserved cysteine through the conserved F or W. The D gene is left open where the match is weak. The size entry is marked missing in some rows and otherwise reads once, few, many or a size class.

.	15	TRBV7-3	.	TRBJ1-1	CASSPSGRVNTEAFF	TGTGCCAGCAGCCCGTCCGGCAGGGTGAACACTGAAGCTTTCTTT
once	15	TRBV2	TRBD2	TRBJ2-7	CASKATSGRTNEQYF	TGTGCCAGCAAAGCGACTAGCGGGAGAACCAACGAGCAGTACTTC
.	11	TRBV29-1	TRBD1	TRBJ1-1	CSVGTGIEAFF	TGCAGCGTCGGGACAGGCATTGAAGCTTTCTTT
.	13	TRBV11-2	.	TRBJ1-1	CASSLGGSAEAFF	TGTGCCAGCAGCTTAGGGGGGTCGGCTGAAGCTTTCTTT
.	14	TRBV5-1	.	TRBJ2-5	CASSFVAGEETQYF	TGCGCCAGCAGCTTTGTGGCAGGGGAAGAGACCCAGTACTTC
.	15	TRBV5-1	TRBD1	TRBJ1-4	CASSLAGGKGEKLFF	TGCGCCAGCAGCTTGGCAGGGGGCAAAGGAGAAAAACTGTTTTTT
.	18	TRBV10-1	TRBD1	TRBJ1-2	CASRESFLGQGTRFGYTF	TGCGCCAGCAGAGAATCCTTCCTTGGACAGGGAACCCGATTTGGCTACACCTTC
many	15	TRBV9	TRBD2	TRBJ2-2	CASSVGGRVTGELFF	TGTGCCAGCAGCGTAGGCGGGAGGGTGACCGGGGAGCTGTTTTTT
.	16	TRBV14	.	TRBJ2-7	CASSQRQGARKGEQYF	TGTGCCAGCAGCCAACGTCAGGGAGCTAGAAAGGGCGAGCAGTACTTC
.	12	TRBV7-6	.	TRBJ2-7	CASSPSRYEQYF	TGTGCCAGCAGCCCCTCAAGGTACGAGCAGTACTTC
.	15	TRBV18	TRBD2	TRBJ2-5	CASSYSGLAQETQYF	TGTGCCAGCTCATACTCGGGACTAGCACAAGAGACCCAGTACTTC
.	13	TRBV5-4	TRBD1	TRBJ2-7	CASSTDRGREQYF	TGTGCCAGCAGCACCGACAGGGGGCGGGAGCAGTACTTC
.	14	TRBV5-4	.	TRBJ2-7	CASSLEGRLYEQYF	TGTGCCAGCAGCTTGGAAGGAAGGCTCTACGAGCAGTACTTC
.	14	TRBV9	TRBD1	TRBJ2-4	CAKLQGVSKNIQYF	TGTGCCAAACTACAGGGGGTGAGCAAAAACATTCAGTACTTC
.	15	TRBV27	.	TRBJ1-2	CASSPVTGVNYGYTF	TGTGCCAGCAGTCCCGTGACAGGTGTTAACTATGGCTACACCTTC
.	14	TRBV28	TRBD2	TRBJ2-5	CASRIGTSGETQYF	TGTGCCAGTAGGATCGGGACTAGCGGAGAGACCCAGTACTTC
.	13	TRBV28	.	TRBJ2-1	CASRVPERNEQFF	TGTGCCAGCCGGGTCCCGGAGAGGAATGAGCAGTTCTTC
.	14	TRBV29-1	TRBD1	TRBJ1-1	CSASGQGRSAEAFF	TGCAGCGCCTCCGGACAGGGGAGGAGCGCTGAAGCTTTCTTT
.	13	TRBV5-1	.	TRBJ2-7	CASSVSTAYEQYF	TGCGCCAGCAGCGTCAGCACCGCCTACGAGCAGTACTTC
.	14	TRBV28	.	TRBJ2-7	CASTIGRRTYEQYF	TGTGCCAGCACCATTGGACGGCGGACCTACGAGCAGTACTTC
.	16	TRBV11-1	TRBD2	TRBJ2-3	CASSPRLAGGTDTQYF	TGTGCCAGCAGCCCCCGTCTAGCGGGGGGCACAGATACGCAGTATTTT
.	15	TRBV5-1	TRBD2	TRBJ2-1	CASSYIAGSWNEQFF	TGCGCCAGCAGCTATATAGCGGGATCGTGGAATGAGCAGTTCTTC
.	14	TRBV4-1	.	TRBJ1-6	CASSQGRYNSPLHF	TGCGCCAGCAGCCAAGGACGGTATAATTCACCCCTCCACTTT
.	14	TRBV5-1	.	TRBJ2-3	CASSLGGGTDTQYF	TGCGCCAGCAGCTTGGGCGGTGGCACAGATACGCAGTATTTT
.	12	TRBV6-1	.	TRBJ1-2	CASSEVNYGYTF	TGTGCCAGCAGTGAAGTCAACTATGGCTACACCTTC
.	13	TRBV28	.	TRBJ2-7	CASSSPPIHEQYF	TGTGCCAGCAGTTCACCTCCGATCCACGAGCAGTACTTC
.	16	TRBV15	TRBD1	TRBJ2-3	CATSRDRIISTDTQYF	TGTGCCACCAGCAGGGACAGGATTATTAGCACAGATACGCAGTATTTT
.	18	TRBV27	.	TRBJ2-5	CASKANALILLGSETQYF	TGTGCCAGCAAGGCTAATGCTCTGATCTTATTAGGGTCTGAGACCCAGTACTTC
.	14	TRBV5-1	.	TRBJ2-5	CASSLGAVQETQYF	TGCGCCAGCAGCTTGGGGGCAGTACAAGAGACCCAGTACTTC
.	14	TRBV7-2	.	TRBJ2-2	CASSSTLNTGELFF	TGTGCCAGCAGCTCGACCCTGAACACCGGGGAGCTGTTTTTT
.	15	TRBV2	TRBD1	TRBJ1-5	CASVDRDPTNQPQHF	TGTGCCAGCGTTGACAGGGACCCCACCAATCAGCCCCAGCATTTT
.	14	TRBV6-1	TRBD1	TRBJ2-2	CASRGTGITGELFF	TGTGCCAGCAGGGGGACAGGGATCACCGGGGAGCTGTTTTTT
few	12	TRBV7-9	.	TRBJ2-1	CASSRDNNEQFF	TGTGCCAGCAGCCGGGACAACAATGAGCAGTTCTTC
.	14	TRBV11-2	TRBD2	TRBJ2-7	CASSNWREGYEQYF	TGTGCCAGCAGCAACTGGCGGGAGGGATACGAGCAGTACTTC
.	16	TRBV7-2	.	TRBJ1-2	CASSPPGPLRDYGYTF	TGTGCCAGCAGCCCGCCGGGCCCATTAAGGGACTATGGCTACACCTTC
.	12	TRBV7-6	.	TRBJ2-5	CASSSTGETQYF	TGTGCCAGCAGCTCGACCGGGGAGACCCAGTACTTC
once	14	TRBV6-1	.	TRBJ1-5	CASSEVSGDQPQHF	TGTGCCAGCAGTGAAGTGTCAGGTGATCAGCCCCAGCATTTT
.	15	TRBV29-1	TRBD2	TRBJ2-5	CSVEMLAGFQETQYF	TGCAGCGTCGAGATGCTAGCGGGATTCCAAGAGACCCAGTACTTC
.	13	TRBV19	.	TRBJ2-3	CASRVEGTDTQYF	TGTGCCAGTAGGGTCGAGGGGACAGATACGCAGTATTTT
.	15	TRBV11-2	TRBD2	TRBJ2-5	CASSPRSGLAETQYF	TGTGCCAGCAGCCCAAGGTCGGGACTAGCTGAGACCCAGTACTTC
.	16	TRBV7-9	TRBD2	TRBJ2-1	CASSPQTSGRDNEQFF	TGTGCCAGCAGCCCTCAGACTAGCGGGAGGGACAATGAGCAGTTCTTC
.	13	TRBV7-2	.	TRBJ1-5	CASSRGFDQPQHF	TGTGCCAGCAGCCGGGGGTTTGATCAGCCCCAGCATTTT
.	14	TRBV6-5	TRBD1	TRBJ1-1	CASRNRGLNTEAFF	TGTGCCAGCAGAAACAGGGGATTGAACACTGAAGCTTTCTTT
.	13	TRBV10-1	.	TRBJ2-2	CASSDDSTGELFF	TGCGCCAGCAGTGATGACAGCACCGGGGAGCTGTTTTTT
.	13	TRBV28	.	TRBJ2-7	CASSGDGGGEQYF	TGTGCCAGCAGCGGGGACGGAGGGGGCGAGCAGTACTTC
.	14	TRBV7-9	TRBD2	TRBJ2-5	CASSWTSREETQYF	TGTGCCAGCAGCTGGACTAGCAGAGAAGAGACCCAGTACTTC
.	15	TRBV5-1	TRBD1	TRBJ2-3	CASRLGTGGLDTQYF	TGCGCCAGCAGACTCGGGACAGGGGGTTTGGATACGCAGTATTTT
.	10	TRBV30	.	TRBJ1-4	CAWSQEKLFF	TGTGCCTGGAGTCAGGAAAAACTGTTTTTT
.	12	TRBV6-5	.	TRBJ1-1	CASSYPGGWAFF	TGTGCCAGCAGTTACCCGGGAGGTTGGGCTTTCTTT
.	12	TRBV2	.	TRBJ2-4	CASSPSVGTRYF	TGTGCCAGCAGCCCCTCGGTTGGGACCCGGTACTTC
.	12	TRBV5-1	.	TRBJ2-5	CASRRGGETQYF	TGCGCCAGCAGGAGGGGGGGAGAGACCCAGTACTTC